This entry is about one TCR beta chain. Using immunoSEQ multiplex PCR, the repertoire was profiled, and TCRdb retains in-frame clones only, with some absent. Of some 20,000 clones in the sample, about 90% were seen once. The entry originates in a study of blood T cell repertoires in COVID-19. Material for sequencing was peripheral blood. This receptor was taken from a man in his 70s with acute or convalescent COVID-19.

The CDR3 is CASSLGTVSGYTF. Here the CDR3 DNA reads TGTGCCAGCAGCCTTGGGACAGTCAGCGGCTACACCTTC. The chain has TRBV7-9 and TRBJ1-2; 7 positions match TRBD1. The CDR3 spans 13 residues. The germline V gene has CDR1 SEHNR and CDR2 FQNEAQ (reference sequence). Trimming removed 5 bases from V and 8 bases from J; junction bases left unmatched: 8.